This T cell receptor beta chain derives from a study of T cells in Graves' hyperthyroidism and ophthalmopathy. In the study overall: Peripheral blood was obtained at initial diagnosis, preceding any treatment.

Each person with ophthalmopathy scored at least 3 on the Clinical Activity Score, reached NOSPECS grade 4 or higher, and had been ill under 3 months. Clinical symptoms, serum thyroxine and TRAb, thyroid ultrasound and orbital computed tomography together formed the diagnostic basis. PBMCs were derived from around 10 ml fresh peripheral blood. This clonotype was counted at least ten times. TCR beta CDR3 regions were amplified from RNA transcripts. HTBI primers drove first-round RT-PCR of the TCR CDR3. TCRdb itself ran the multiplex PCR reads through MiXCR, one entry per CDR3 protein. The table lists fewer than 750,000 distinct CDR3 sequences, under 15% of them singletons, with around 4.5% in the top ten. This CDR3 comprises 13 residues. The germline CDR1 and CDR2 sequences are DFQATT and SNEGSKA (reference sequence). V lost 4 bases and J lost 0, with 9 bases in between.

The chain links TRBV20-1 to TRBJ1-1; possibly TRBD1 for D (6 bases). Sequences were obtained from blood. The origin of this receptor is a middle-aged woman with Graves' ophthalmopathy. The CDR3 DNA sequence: TGCAGTGCTATAGGACAGATGAACACTGAAGCTTTCTTT. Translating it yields CSAIGQMNTEAFF.